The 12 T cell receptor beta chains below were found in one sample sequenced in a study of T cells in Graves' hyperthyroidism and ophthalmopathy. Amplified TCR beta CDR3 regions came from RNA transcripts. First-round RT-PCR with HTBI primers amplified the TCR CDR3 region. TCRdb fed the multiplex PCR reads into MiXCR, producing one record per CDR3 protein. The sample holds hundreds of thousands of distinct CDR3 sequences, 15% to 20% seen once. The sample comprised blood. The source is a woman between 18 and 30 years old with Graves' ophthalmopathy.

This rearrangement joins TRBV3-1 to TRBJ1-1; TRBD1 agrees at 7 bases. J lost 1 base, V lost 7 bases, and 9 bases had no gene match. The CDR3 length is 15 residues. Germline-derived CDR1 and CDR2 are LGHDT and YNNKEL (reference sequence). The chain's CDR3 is CASTIGTDKNTEAFF. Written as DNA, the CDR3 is TGTGCCAGCACCATAGGGACAGACAAGAACACTGAAGCTTTCTTT.

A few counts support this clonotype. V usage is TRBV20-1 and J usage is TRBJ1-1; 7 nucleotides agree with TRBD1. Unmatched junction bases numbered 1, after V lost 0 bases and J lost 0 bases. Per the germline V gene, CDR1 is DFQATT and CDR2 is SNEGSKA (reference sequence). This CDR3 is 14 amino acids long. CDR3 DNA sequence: TGCAGTGCTAGAGAGACAGGGATGAACACTGAAGCTTTCTTT. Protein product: CSARETGMNTEAFF.

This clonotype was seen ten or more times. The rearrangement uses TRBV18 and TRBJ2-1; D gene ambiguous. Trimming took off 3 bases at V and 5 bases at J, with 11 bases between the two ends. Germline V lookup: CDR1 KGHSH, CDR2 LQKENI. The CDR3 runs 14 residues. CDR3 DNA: TGTGCCAGCTCACCCCAGCCTCCCAACAATGAGCAGTTCTTC. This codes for CASSPQPPNNEQFF.

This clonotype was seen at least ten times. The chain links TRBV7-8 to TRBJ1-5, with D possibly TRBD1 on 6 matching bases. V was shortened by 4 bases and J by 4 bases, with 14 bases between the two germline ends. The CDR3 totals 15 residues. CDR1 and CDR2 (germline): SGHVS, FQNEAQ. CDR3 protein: CASSSRDTSNQPQHF. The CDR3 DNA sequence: TGTGCCAGCAGCTCCCGGGACACCTCGAATCAGCCCCAGCATTTT.

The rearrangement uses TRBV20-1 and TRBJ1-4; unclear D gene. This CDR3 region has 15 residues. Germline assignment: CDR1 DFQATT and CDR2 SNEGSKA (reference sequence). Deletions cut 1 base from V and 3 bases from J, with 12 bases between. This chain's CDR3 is CSARGRAPSNEKLFF. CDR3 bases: TGCAGTGCTAGAGGCCGAGCGCCGTCTAATGAAAAACTGTTTTTT.

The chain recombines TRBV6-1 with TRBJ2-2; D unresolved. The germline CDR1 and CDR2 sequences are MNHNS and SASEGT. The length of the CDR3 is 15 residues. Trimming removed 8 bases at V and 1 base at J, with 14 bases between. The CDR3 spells CASLPGQVNTGELFF. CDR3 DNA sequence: TGTGCCAGCCTGCCTGGCCAAGTGAACACCGGGGAGCTGTTTTTT.

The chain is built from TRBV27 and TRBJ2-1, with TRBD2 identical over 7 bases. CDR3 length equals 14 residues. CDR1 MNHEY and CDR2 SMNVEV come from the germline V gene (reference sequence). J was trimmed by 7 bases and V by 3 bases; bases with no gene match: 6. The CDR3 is CASSFSASGNEQFF. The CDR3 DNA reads TGTGCCAGCAGTTTTTCCGCTAGCGGAAATGAGCAGTTCTTC.

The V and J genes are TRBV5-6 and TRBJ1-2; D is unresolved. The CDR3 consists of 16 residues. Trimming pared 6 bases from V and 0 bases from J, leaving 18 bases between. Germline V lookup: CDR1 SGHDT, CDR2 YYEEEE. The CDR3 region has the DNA TGTGCCAGCACCGGAAGGTCCTATTCCTCTAACTATGGCTACACCTTC. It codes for CASTGRSYSSNYGYTF. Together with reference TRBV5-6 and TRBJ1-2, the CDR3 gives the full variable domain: DAGVTQSPTHLIKTRGQQVTLRCSPKSGHDTVSWYQQALGQGPQFIFQYYEEEERQRGNFPDRFSGHQFPNYSSELNVNALLLGDSALYLCASTGRSYSSNYGYTFGSGTRLTVV.

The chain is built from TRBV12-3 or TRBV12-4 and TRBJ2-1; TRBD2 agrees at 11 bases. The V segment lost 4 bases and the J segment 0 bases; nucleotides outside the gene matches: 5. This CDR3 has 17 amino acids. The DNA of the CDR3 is TGTGCCAGCAGTTCAATAGCGGGGGGGGACTCCTACAATGAGCAGTTCTTC. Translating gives CASSSIAGGDSYNEQFF.

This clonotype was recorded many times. The DNA for the CDR3 is TGTGCCAGCAGGGAGACTAGCGGGGGTATTCTAGGGGCCGATACGCAGTATTTT. Protein sequence: CASRETSGGILGADTQYF. The gene calls are TRBV12-3 or TRBV12-4 and TRBJ2-3, with 12 bases identical to TRBD2. After removal of 6 bases from V and 6 bases from J, the junction contained 16 bases not matched to a gene. The CDR3 has 18 amino acids.

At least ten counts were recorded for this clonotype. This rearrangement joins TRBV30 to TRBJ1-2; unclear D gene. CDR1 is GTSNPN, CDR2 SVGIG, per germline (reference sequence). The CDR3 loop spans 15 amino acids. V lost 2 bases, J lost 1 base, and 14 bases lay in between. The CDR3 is CAWSPPVVINYGYTF. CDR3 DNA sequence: TGTGCCTGGAGTCCCCCCGTGGTGATTAACTATGGCTACACCTTC.

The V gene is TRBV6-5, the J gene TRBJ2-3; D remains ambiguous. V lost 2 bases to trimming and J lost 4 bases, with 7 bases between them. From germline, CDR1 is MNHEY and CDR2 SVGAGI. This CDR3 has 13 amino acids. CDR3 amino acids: CASSYKGSDTQYF. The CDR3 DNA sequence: TGTGCCAGCAGTTACAAGGGTTCAGATACGCAGTATTTT.